The rows below give T cell receptor beta chains drawn from one sample of a study of T cells in tuberculosis. Libraries were prepared by immunoSEQ multiplex PCR; TCRdb keeps only in-frame clonotypes and omits some of them. The table has about 25,000 clones, roughly 92% seen once. The material sequenced was PBMCs. All receptors come from a donor aged 10 to 29 with latent tuberculosis or without tuberculosis infection. Some clones in this sample may be carry-over from other donors' samples. Each CDR3 is given without its conserved first and last residue. Fields, in order: V gene, CDR3 length, J gene, CDR3 protein.

>TRBV9|13|TRBJ2-3
ASSVVGGGTDTQY
>TRBV19|13|TRBJ1-1
ASRLGDLRGTEAF
>TRBV23-1|14|TRBJ2-3
ASSQSTSDYTDTQY
>TRBV7-9|12|TRBJ1-2
ASSSLTGLVGYT
>TRBV19|12|TRBJ2-1
ASKVRGARSEQF
>TRBV21-1|9|TRBJ1-5
ASTSVWPQH
>TRBV27|14|TRBJ2-1
ASSRLAGGLYNEQF
>TRBV6-5|12|TRBJ2-7
ASSTGQNQDEQY
>TRBV29-1|11|TRBJ2-1
SVDWSSYNEQF
>TRBV9|15|TRBJ2-1
ASSGRVAGRGHNEQF
>TRBV30|10|TRBJ2-1
AWVTPGYEQF
>TRBV7-6|14|TRBJ2-1
ASSLRFAPTYNEQF
>TRBV5-6|11|TRBJ2-7
ASSPTPGYEQY
>TRBV19|12|TRBJ1-4
ASKTGQGGEKLF
>TRBV10-3|12|TRBJ1-2
AISEEDRAYGYT
>TRBV23-1|13|TRBJ1-3
ASRDRGAPRNTIY
>TRBV29-1|11|TRBJ2-7
SVAPRRFYEQY
>TRBV14|13|TRBJ2-5
ASSPLAGVGETQY
>TRBV15|13|TRBJ2-7
ATSRGTGVGGEQY
>TRBV11-2|11|TRBJ1-4
ASSPNSGEKLF
>TRBV7-9|17|TRBJ1-3
ASSFSTSGGGTSGNTIY
>TRBV7-8|14|TRBJ2-6
ASSVSQGAGANVLT
>TRBV5-1|11|TRBJ1-4
ASSQQVNEKLF
>TRBV5-1|11|TRBJ2-2
ASLAGHTGELF
>TRBV29-1|11|TRBJ1-2
SVVQGIVSGYT
>TRBV30|11|TRBJ2-7
AWSTSGGYEQY
>TRBV6-6|12|TRBJ1-1
ASSYPAGASEAF
>TRBV2|12|TRBJ2-4
AVTPTDTKNIQY
>TRBV7-2|13|TRBJ2-7
ASSLVVGDSYEQY
>TRBV2|11|TRBJ1-2
ASPGQGDYGYT
>TRBV6-1|13|TRBJ2-7
ATLAPVRGSYEQY
>TRBV19|13|TRBJ1-1
ASSIRGQGPTEAF
>TRBV6-5|12|TRBJ1-6
ASSLTGGNSPLH
>TRBV5-1|12|TRBJ2-5
ASSLVQGGETQY
>TRBV9|14|TRBJ2-5
ASTRTSGRYWETQY
>TRBV28|12|TRBJ1-2
ASISQGAIYGYT
>TRBV9|17|TRBJ2-2
ASSVAVASGRKYTGELF
>TRBV11-2|14|TRBJ1-2
ASSLNWGDSFYGYT
>TRBV29-1|14|TRBJ1-1
SVEIRWGQGNTEAF
>TRBV19|14|TRBJ2-1
ASSIDRTQGRNEQF
>TRBV4-1|13|TRBJ2-7
ASSQVHHSTYEQY
>TRBV15|14|TRBJ2-5
ATSSVSGQVQETQY
>TRBV19|15|TRBJ2-3
ASSMRSGGGALSTQY
>TRBV5-4|14|TRBJ2-3
ASSLEGTKSTDTQY
>TRBV19|14|TRBJ2-2
ASSGGQGAGTGELF
>TRBV7-2|13|TRBJ2-2
ASSATGSNTGELF
>TRBV19|11|TRBJ1-5
ASRGLSNQPQH
>TRBV2|13|TRBJ2-1
ASTRGRSSYNEQF
>TRBV7-6|15|TRBJ2-6
ASSFRLRGPGANVLT
>TRBV7-9|14|TRBJ2-7
ASSSAGSTASYEQY
>TRBV4-1|12|TRBJ2-2
ASSLTRGSGELF
>TRBV6-1|12|TRBJ2-1
ASRPNIRGDEQF
>TRBV21-1|11|TRBJ1-2
ADRGGVWDGYT
>TRBV6-1|13|TRBJ1-5
ASSEYATGGQPQH
>TRBV15|15|TRBJ2-7
ATSREAPGQGYYEQY
>TRBV2|12|TRBJ1-4
ASNTAATNEKLF
>TRBV27|12|TRBJ1-2
ASRSRGAQYGYT
>TRBV6-6|13|TRBJ1-1
ASSLGVGINTEAF
>TRBV25-1|15|TRBJ2-7
ASSPPLAGESSVEQY